This T cell receptor beta chain originates from a study of T cells in Graves' hyperthyroidism and ophthalmopathy. General study findings and limits: Most thyroid clonotypes expanded above 0.001 appeared in blood too.

Amplified regions were TCR beta CDR3 sequences from RNA transcripts. HTBI primers were the set used in a first-round RT-PCR of the TCR CDR3. TCRdb itself ran the multiplex PCR reads through MiXCR, one entry per CDR3 protein. The table has around 540,000 distinct CDR3 sequences, around 46% seen once. Of note for this clonotype: Its cognate antigen is unknown. A read error may explain this, as a much larger clone is one base away.

The V gene's germline CDR1 is SGHDN and CDR2 FVKESK. This CDR3 is 13 amino acids long. This TCR came from a young woman with Graves' hyperthyroidism. The rearrangement links TRBV14 to TRBJ1-1; D is perhaps TRBD1 (5 bases). The sample taken for sequencing was peripheral blood or thyroid tissue (not recorded which). CDR3 in DNA: TGTGCCAGCACCCTCGGGGGACCCACTGAAACTTTCTTT. Its translation: CASTLGGPTETFF. Combining the CDR3 with reference TRBV14 and TRBJ1-1 gives the whole variable domain EAGVTQFPSHSVIEKGQTVTLRCDPISGHDNLYWYRRVMGKEIKFLLHFVKESKQDESGMPNNRFLAERTGGTYSTLKVQPAELEDSGVYFCASTLGGPTETFFGQGTRLTVV.